Shown below are 16 T cell receptor beta chains from a single sample sequenced in a study of shared clonotypes between healthy human individuals. Here immunoSEQ multiplex PCR was the method, and the copy in TCRdb shows in-frame clones only, minus some. The sample consists of roughly 2,000,000 clones, approximately 94% of them appearing once. Terminally differentiated effector memory CD45RA+ cells were excluded by CCR7 positive selection of CD45RO-negative cells. The sample taken for sequencing was naive CD8+ T cells sorted from blood. These receptors were collected from a man aged 18 to 29 in good health.

This clone was seen once. The V gene is TRBV30, the J gene TRBJ2-7; maybe TRBD2 (5 bases). The germline V gene has CDR1 GTSNPN and CDR2 SVGIG (reference sequence). Trimming removed 0 bases from V and 5 bases from J, with 14 bases in between. CDR3 size: 14 residues. The CDR3 is CAWSVGAPRDEQYF. The CDR3 DNA reads TGTGCCTGGAGTGTGGGAGCGCCCAGAGACGAGCAGTACTTC.

The V and J genes are TRBV7-6 and TRBJ1-5; D not resolved. This CDR3 comprises 15 residues. V lost 1 base and J lost 0, with 7 bases in between. CDR1 and CDR2 from the germline V gene are SGHVS and FNYEAQ. As DNA, the CDR3 is TGTGCCAGCAGCTTAGGGGAGTTTAGCAATCAGCCCCAGCATTTT. Amino acid sequence: CASSLGEFSNQPQHF. Based on the CDR3 plus reference TRBV7-6 and TRBJ1-5, the full variable domain is GAGVSQSPRYKVTKRGQDVALRCDPISGHVSLYWYRQALGQGPEFLTYFNYEAQQDKSGLPNDRFSAERPEGSISTLTIQRTEQRDSAMYRCASSLGEFSNQPQHFGDGTRLSIL.

The rearrangement joins TRBV27 to TRBJ1-6; the match to TRBD1 covers 7 bases. CDR1 is MNHEY and CDR2 is SMNVEV in the germline V gene (reference sequence). After removal of 6 bases from V and 10 bases from J, the junction contained 9 bases not matched to a gene. This CDR3 contains 14 residues. The CDR3 spells CASRTGKGGSPLHF. DNA for the CDR3: TGTGCCAGCAGGACAGGGAAGGGCGGCTCACCCCTCCACTTT.

The chain is built from TRBV4-3 and TRBJ2-1; perhaps TRBD2 as D (7 bases). The CDR3 runs to 16 residues. Germline CDR1 LGHNA, CDR2 YSLEER. V was clipped by 0 bases and J by 4 bases, with 13 bases between them. CDR3 loop: CASSQDSAGAYNEQFF. CDR3 bases: TGCGCCAGCAGCCAAGATTCGGCGGGGGCATACAATGAGCAGTTCTTC.

The chain couples TRBV6-1 to TRBJ2-7, with 14 bases that match TRBD2. Per the germline V gene, CDR1 is MNHNS and CDR2 is SASEGT. This CDR3 is 15 amino acids long. Trimming at V came to 3 bases and at J to 4 bases, leaving 2 bases not matched to a gene. This CDR3 reads CASSETSGRAYEQYF. CDR3 nucleotides: TGTGCCAGCAGTGAGACTAGCGGGAGGGCTTACGAGCAGTACTTC.

Only one count was recorded for this clone. CDR3: CASSIDLETKETQYF. Written as DNA, the CDR3 is TGTGCCAGTAGTATAGATCTGGAGACAAAAGAGACCCAGTACTTC. This chain connects TRBV19 to TRBJ2-5; D gene ambiguous. The CDR3 is 15 residues long. Germline CDR1 reads LNHDA; CDR2 reads SQIVND (reference sequence). V lost 0 bases and J lost 3, with 11 bases in between. Combining the CDR3 with reference TRBV19 and TRBJ2-5 gives the whole variable domain DGGITQSPKYLFRKEGQNVTLSCEQNLNHDAMYWYRQDPGQGLRLIYYSQIVNDFQKGDIAEGYSVSREKKESFPLTVTSAQKNPTAFYLCASSIDLETKETQYFGPGTRLLVL.

This CDR3 is CASSPYTSESGDEQFF. CDR3 sequence (DNA): TGTGCCAGCAGCCCCTATACTAGCGAGTCGGGGGATGAGCAGTTCTTC. The chain combines TRBV14 with TRBJ2-1, with TRBD2 identical over 7 bases. V dropped 4 bases and J dropped 8; count of bases not matched to a gene: 14. Germline loops: CDR1 SGHDN, CDR2 FVKESK. CDR3 length: 16 amino acids.

V is TRBV27 and J is TRBJ2-5; 11 positions agree with TRBD2. With 3 bases clipped from V and 0 bases from J, the junction kept 3 bases outside the gene matches. Germline V gene data show CDR1 as MNHEY and CDR2 as SMNVEV (reference sequence). The CDR3 is made up of 16 amino acids. In DNA, the CDR3 is TGTGCCAGCAGTTTGACTAGCGGGGACTACCAAGAGACCCAGTACTTC. This gives the protein CASSLTSGDYQETQYF.

This sequence joins TRBV6-6 and TRBJ2-7; D possibly corresponds to TRBD1 (5 bases). The germline gives CDR1 MNHNY, CDR2 SVGAGI (reference sequence). This CDR3 is built from 13 residues. Trimming removed 2 bases from V and 2 bases from J, with 7 bases in between. CDR3 loop: CASSYTQAYEQYF. The DNA of the CDR3 is TGTGCCAGCAGTTACACACAGGCCTACGAGCAGTACTTC.

V usage is TRBV29-1 and J usage is TRBJ2-7; the D gene is possibly TRBD2 (5 bases). The CDR3 loop spans 12 amino acids. Between the trimmed V and J ends, which lost 4 bases and 3 bases, there was a span of 10 bases. Germline loops: CDR1 SQVTM, CDR2 ANQGSEA. CDR3 loop: CSVVDGNYEQYF. In nucleotides, the CDR3 is TGCAGCGTTGTTGACGGGAACTACGAGCAGTACTTC.

The genes are TRBV7-2 and TRBJ1-5, with D unresolved. Germline V gives CDR1 SGHTA, CDR2 FQGNSA. CDR3 length equals 15 residues. Trimming shortened V by 3 bases and J by 0 bases, and 9 bases separated the two germline ends. Here the CDR3 DNA reads TGTGCCAGCAGCTTTGTGAGAAATAGCAATCAGCCCCAGCATTTT. It specifies CASSFVRNSNQPQHF.

Concerning this clone: Additional DNA sequences in this sample encode the identical CDR3. The chain links TRBV29-1 to TRBJ1-2; 7 nucleotides line up with TRBD1. V lost 2 bases to trimming and J lost 4 bases; unmatched junction nucleotides: 4. This CDR3 has 13 amino acids. Germline V gene data show CDR1 as SQVTM and CDR2 as ANQGSEA. CDR3 protein: CSVERDSSYGYTF. CDR3 nucleotide sequence: TGCAGCGTTGAACGGGACAGCTCCTATGGCTACACCTTC.

A single count supports this clone. The same CDR3 can be traced to other DNA sequences in this sample. The rearrangement joins TRBV2 to TRBJ2-7; the D is unclear. CDR1 is SNHLY, CDR2 FYNNEI, per germline. CDR3 length equals 11 residues. The V and J ends lost 6 bases and 3 bases respectively, with 6 bases between them. The CDR3 loop is CASSSGYEQYF. The DNA for the CDR3 is TGTGCCAGCAGCTCTGGCTACGAGCAGTACTTC.

V and J are TRBV28 and TRBJ1-1; D might be TRBD1 (6 bases). Germline V gene data show CDR1 as MDHEN and CDR2 as SYDVKM. V lost 3 bases and J lost 5, with 13 bases in between. The CDR3 contains 14 residues. The DNA of the CDR3 is TGTGCCAGCAGTTTTCGCCTAGGGGGGACTGAAGCTTTCTTT. Its translation is CASSFRLGGTEAFF.

A single count supports this clone. V and J are TRBV7-9 and TRBJ2-2, with D possibly called TRBD1 or TRBD2 (5 bases each). CDR3 length: 14 amino acids. Germline V gives CDR1 SEHNR, CDR2 FQNEAQ (reference sequence). V lost 4 bases to trimming and J lost 6 bases, with 12 bases between them. For the CDR3, the DNA is TGTGCCAGCAGCTCCGAATGGGGACCCGGGGAGCTGTTTTTT. Translated, it gives CASSSEWGPGELFF.

Only one count was recorded for this clone. Distinct nucleotide sequences in the sample also encode this CDR3. V usage is TRBV27 and J usage is TRBJ2-7, with 8 bases fitting TRBD1. The CDR3 consists of 15 residues. Germline V CDR1 and CDR2: MNHEY, SMNVEV (reference sequence). V was pared by 2 bases and J by 3 bases, with 6 bases of the junction left unmatched. This CDR3 is CASSLGPGGVYEQYF. The DNA for the CDR3 is TGTGCCAGCAGTTTAGGTCCAGGGGGCGTCTACGAGCAGTACTTC.